Listed below are T cell receptor beta chains from one sample, sequenced in a study of early T cells in non-severe SARS-CoV-2 infection. TCRdb redid the calling of the 5' RACE reads with MiXCR, one entry per CDR3 protein. The sample yields about 77,000 distinct CDR3 sequences, approximately 16% seen once. Sequences were obtained from whole blood. The receptor source for this set is an adult who was a healthcare worker with PCR-confirmed SARS-CoV-2 infection or an uninfected control (not recorded which). The CDR3 runs from the conserved cysteine through the conserved F or W. The D gene is left open where the match is weak. Size is stated for part of the rows, as once, few or many counts, or as a class when the clone is expanded.

d_call	v_call	j_call	clone_size	cdr3_nt	cdr3_aa
-	TRBV5-5	TRBJ1-4	-	TGTGCCAGCAGCTTGCTTTCAAGTAGCATCTTTAATGAAAAACTGTTTTTT	CASSLLSSSIFNEKLFF
TRBD1	TRBV7-8	TRBJ2-3	-	TGTGCCAGCAGCGCAAACAGGGGATACACAGATACGCAGTATTTT	CASSANRGYTDTQYF
TRBD2	TRBV28	TRBJ2-1	many	TGTGCCAGCACCCCTAGCGGGGGGCTTAATGAGCAGTTCTTC	CASTPSGGLNEQFF
-	TRBV5-1	TRBJ2-1	-	TGCGCCAGCAGCTTGGTTGGAGGGGGCGCCGGGCAGTTCTTC	CASSLVGGGAGQFF
-	TRBV5-4	TRBJ2-7	-	TGTGCCAGCAGCTTGCGGCCAGAGATCCACGAGCAGTACTTC	CASSLRPEIHEQYF
-	TRBV23-1	TRBJ1-4	-	-	CASSQSRGRELMKNCFF
-	TRBV25-1	TRBJ1-1	few	TGTGCCAGCAGTGATGACGACAGCCCTATGAACACTGAAGCTTTCTTT	CASSDDDSPMNTEAFF
-	TRBV12-3/TRBV12-4	TRBJ1-1	few	TGTGCCAGCAGTTGGGGGATAACTGAAGCTTTCTTT	CASSWGITEAFF
TRBD2	TRBV29-1	TRBJ2-3	-	TGCAGCGTTGATACCCAACTACTAGCGGGAGATACTACAGATACGCAGTATTTT	CSVDTQLLAGDTTDTQYF
-	TRBV7-9	TRBJ2-3	few	TGTGCCAGCAGCTTAGCGCAGCCAGGCACAGATACGCAGTATTTT	CASSLAQPGTDTQYF
-	TRBV6-6	TRBJ2-2	few	TGTGCCAGCAGTCCTACAAAGGAACCCAACACCGGGGAGCTGTTTTTT	CASSPTKEPNTGELFF
-	TRBV5-1	TRBJ1-5	few	TGCGCCAGCAGCTTGGACGGGGTAAGCAATCAGCCCCAGCATTTT	CASSLDGVSNQPQHF
-	TRBV28	TRBJ1-5	few	TGTGCCAGCAGTTTATCGTGGGACGCCTCTTGGCCCCAGCATTTT	CASSLSWDASWPQHF
TRBD2	TRBV20-1	TRBJ2-1	few	TGCAGTGCTAGAAGGAGGGGAGCGGGAGGGCCAGGCGAGCAGTTCTTC	CSARRRGAGGPGEQFF
TRBD2	TRBV20-1	TRBJ2-5	-	TGCAGTGCTCCCCCCTGGCTAGCGGGGAAGGAGACCCAGTACTTC	CSAPPWLAGKETQYF
TRBD1	TRBV12-3/TRBV12-4	TRBJ2-3	-	TGTGCCAGCAGTTTCCGGCAGGGGGTCACAGATACGCAGTATTTT	CASSFRQGVTDTQYF
-	TRBV5-4	TRBJ1-1	-	TGTGCCAGCAAGGCTGGAGTGAACACTGAAGCTTTCTTT	CASKAGVNTEAFF
TRBD2	TRBV4-1	TRBJ2-1	-	TGCGCCAGCAGCCAAGATGGGGGGGAGGGCCCCCTCCACAATGAGCAGTTCTTC	CASSQDGGEGPLHNEQFF
-	TRBV30	TRBJ2-3	many	TGTGCCTGGAGTCACAACGTCGGAGATACGCAGTATTTT	CAWSHNVGDTQYF
-	TRBV11-2	TRBJ2-3	-	TGTGCCAGCAGCCCCGGGTGGAAGGGCGGCACAGATACGCAGTATTTT	CASSPGWKGGTDTQYF
-	TRBV14	TRBJ2-3	-	TGTGCCAGCAGCTTGGGGGGCCGAACAGATACGCAGTATTTT	CASSLGGRTDTQYF
-	TRBV19	TRBJ2-2	-	TGTGCCAGTACCTGGGAAGGCGGCACTAGCTGGGGCGGGGAGCTGTTTTTT	CASTWEGGTSWGGELFF
TRBD1	TRBV18	TRBJ1-1	few	TGTGCCAGCTCAGCGACAGGGCCGAACACTGAAGCTTTCTTT	CASSATGPNTEAFF
-	TRBV27	TRBJ1-1	-	TGTGCCAGCAGTTTGGGTTTTGAGGGATCAGAAGCTTTCTTT	CASSLGFEGSEAFF
TRBD2	TRBV6-6	TRBJ2-5	many	TGTGCCAGCAGTTACGGGACTAGCGGGAGGGCCCTCCAGTACTTC	CASSYGTSGRALQYF
TRBD2	TRBV4-1	TRBJ2-3	few	TGCGCCAGCAGCCAATCTGGGAGGGTGGATACGCAGTATTTT	CASSQSGRVDTQYF
-	TRBV10-3	TRBJ2-7	-	TGTGCCATCAGTGAGGGTCAAGCTCGAGAGCAGTACTTC	CAISEGQAREQYF
-	TRBV11-2	TRBJ2-2	many	TGTGCCAGTACTCCCGGGACCTACCACACCGGGGAGCTGTTTTTT	CASTPGTYHTGELFF
-	TRBV29-1	TRBJ2-5	-	TGCAGCGTCGCTCCGGCGCGGGCCTCACTGGGCCAAGAGACCCAGTACTTC	CSVAPARASLGQETQYF
-	TRBV15	TRBJ2-2	few	TGTGCCACCAGCCGAACCCCGACAGGTTACACCGGGGAGCTGTTTTTT	CATSRTPTGYTGELFF
TRBD1	TRBV18	TRBJ2-7	few	TGTGCCAGCTCACCAATTGAAGGGGGCGTCGAGCAGTACTTC	CASSPIEGGVEQYF
-	TRBV20-1	TRBJ2-7	-	TGCAGTGCTTACGATGGATCTACACCCCAGTACTTC	CSAYDGSTPQYF
-	TRBV19	TRBJ2-1	many	TGTGCCAGCCGCGGCAGTCGCGGCGGATCTAATGAGCAGTTCTTC	CASRGSRGGSNEQFF
-	TRBV20-1	TRBJ1-5	few	TGCAGTGCTCAGGCGGACAGTTATAGCAATCAGCCCCAGCATTTT	CSAQADSYSNQPQHF